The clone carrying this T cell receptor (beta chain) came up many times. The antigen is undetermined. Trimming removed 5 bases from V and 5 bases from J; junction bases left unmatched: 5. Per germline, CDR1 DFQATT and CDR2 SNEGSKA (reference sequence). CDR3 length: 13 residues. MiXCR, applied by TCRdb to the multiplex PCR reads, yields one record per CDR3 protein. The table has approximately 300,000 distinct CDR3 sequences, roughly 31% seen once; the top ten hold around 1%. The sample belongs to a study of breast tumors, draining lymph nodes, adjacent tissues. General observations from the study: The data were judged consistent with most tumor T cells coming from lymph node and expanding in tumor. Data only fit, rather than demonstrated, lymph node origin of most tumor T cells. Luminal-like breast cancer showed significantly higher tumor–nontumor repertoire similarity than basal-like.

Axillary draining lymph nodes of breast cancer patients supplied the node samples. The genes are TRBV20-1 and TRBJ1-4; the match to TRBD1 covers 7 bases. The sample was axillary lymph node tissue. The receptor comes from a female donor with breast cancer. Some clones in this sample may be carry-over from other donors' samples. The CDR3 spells CSAQGGGNEKLFF. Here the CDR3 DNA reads TGCAGTGCTCAGGGGGGCGGAAATGAAAAACTGTTTTTT.